The present entry profiles one T cell receptor beta chain with its context. Its antigen remains unidentified. Qualities for individual bases were not recorded, and no much larger clone is one base off. Each collaborating institution followed its own protocols to collect whole blood in K2EDTA tubes. For TCRbeta analysis, collaborators shipped samples as frozen whole blood, isolated PBMCs, or DNA extracted from either of those sample types. TCRbeta CDR3 regions were amplified from genomic DNA using the immunoSEQ Assay, a bias-controlled multiplex PCR. The published analysis was carried out like this. Within the assay, amplification of reference gene primers was used to estimate how many nucleated cells each sample contained. To quantify the absolute abundance of each unique TCRbeta CDR3 rearrangement, sequence reads were collapsed and filtered. For each sample, productive Simpson clonality was calculated by taking the square root of Simpson's diversity index across productive rearrangements. TCRdb carries this immuneACCESS record with in-frame sequences only. Its versions omit some clonotypes, under half of them owing to an unresolved V gene in the studies checked, with the rest unexplained. That table furnishes V, J and clone size, whereas the DNA furnished D and trimming. A total of around 18,000 clones appear in this sample, over 70% of them only once. The ten largest make up approximately 11% of the sample.

The germline V gene specifies SGHTA as CDR1 and FQGNSA as CDR2. For this chain, trimming is 4 bases at the V end and 1 base at the J end, and the number of junction bases without a gene match is 8. Counted from cysteine to phenylalanine, this CDR3 has 17 amino acids. Here the CDR3 DNA is all that survives: 51 bases in frame from base 1. The data were obtained in a study of blood T cell repertoires in COVID-19 (dated by TCRdb to 2018 to 2020). Context from the whole study: Samples covering the acute and convalescent phases of COVID-19 were provided by collaborators in the United States, Italy and Spain. The prospective study material was composed of cDNA or gDNA derived from T cells, B-cell-depleted T cells, or PBMCs. Subjects who had been exposed to COVID-19, were actively infected with it, or had recovered from it provided the deeply sampled blood TCRbeta repertoires that made up the dataset. The repertoires were released in a freely available public database intended as a resource for research on the immune response to SARS-CoV-2. Samples were obtained from the ongoing ImmuneRACE study (first 160 participants) and from over a thousand subjects provided by 6 global collaborators. Nearly every sample came with metadata listing a de-identified subject ID, COVID-19 status, age in years and sex. HLA class I and class II types, where available, came from metadata supplied by the sample provider rather than from assay-based typing.

On the study overall, not on this receptor specifically: How much clinical and demographic metadata was included differed by source and by participant, and the metadata was provided uncurated.

The source of this sequence is an elderly man with acute or convalescent COVID-19. The sequenced sample was peripheral blood. The V gene is TRBV7-2 and the J gene is TRBJ2-3, and TRBD2 matches 10 of the central bases. In nucleotides, the sequence is TGTGCCAGCAGCTCTACTCTACTAGCGGGGCGCACAGATACGCAGTATTTT. This sequence encodes CASSSTLLAGRTDTQYF.